This T cell receptor beta chain was identified in a study of blood T cell repertoires in COVID-19. Overall study: The study drew acute and convalescent COVID-19 samples from the United States, Italy and Spain. T cells, B-cell-depleted T cells, or PBMCs provided the cDNA or gDNA that served as material.

The V end lost 3 bases, the J end lost 3 bases, and 11 bases lay between the germline ends. Germline-derived CDR1 and CDR2 are WNHNN and SYGVQD (reference sequence). The CDR3 consists of 14 residues. Original analysis: Reference gene primers were amplified, and this amplification served to estimate nucleated cell counts. Using immunoSEQ multiplex PCR, the repertoire was profiled, and TCRdb retains in-frame clones only, with some absent. The V and J calls and clone size come from that table; D and trimming were worked out from the DNA. This table holds under 150,000 clones, almost 85% found once. In this sample, this clone turned up once.

The origin of this receptor is a man aged 55-75 years with acute or convalescent COVID-19. Sequencing was done on a sample of peripheral blood. The rearrangement joins TRBV10-1 to TRBJ2-5, with D maybe TRBD1 (5 bases). Written as DNA, the CDR3 is TGCGCCAGCAGTGATACAGGTTGGAAAGAGACCCAGTACTTC. Translating it yields CASSDTGWKETQYF.